This TCR beta chain was recovered during a study of vaccination effects on CD4 cells after COVID-19. The CDR3 runs to 16 residues. V lost 0 bases and J 5 bases, leaving 16 bases between the germline ends. Germline CDR1 and CDR2: SGHRS and YFSETQ. Profiled with immunoSEQ multiplex PCR; TCRdb holds only in-frame clones, not every one. Of around 28,000 clones in the sample, around 80% were seen once. Viral peptide pool expansion of antigen-specific CD4+ T cells preceded sequencing in the ViraFEST assay. Following 10 days of culture, CD4+ T cells were isolated. Vaccine recipients had no previous SARS-CoV-2 infection; their nucleocapsid antibodies were negative. Cultures used 2.1 million or so PBMC per well, approximately 10 IU/ml IL-2 and about 10 ug/ml peptides. Cultures got half-medium changes with IL-2 on days 3 and 7. With respect to this clone: What it binds is not known.

Source: CD4+ T cells from PBMCs cultured with SARS-CoV-2 spike peptides, taken before COVID-19 vaccination. The rearrangement joins TRBV5-1 to TRBJ2-3, with D uncertain. This sequence originates from a human donor who received a COVID-19 vaccine. Here the CDR3 DNA reads TGCGCCAGCAGCTTGGCCCGCAGTCAACCAGGAGATACGCAGTATTTT. It specifies CASSLARSQPGDTQYF.